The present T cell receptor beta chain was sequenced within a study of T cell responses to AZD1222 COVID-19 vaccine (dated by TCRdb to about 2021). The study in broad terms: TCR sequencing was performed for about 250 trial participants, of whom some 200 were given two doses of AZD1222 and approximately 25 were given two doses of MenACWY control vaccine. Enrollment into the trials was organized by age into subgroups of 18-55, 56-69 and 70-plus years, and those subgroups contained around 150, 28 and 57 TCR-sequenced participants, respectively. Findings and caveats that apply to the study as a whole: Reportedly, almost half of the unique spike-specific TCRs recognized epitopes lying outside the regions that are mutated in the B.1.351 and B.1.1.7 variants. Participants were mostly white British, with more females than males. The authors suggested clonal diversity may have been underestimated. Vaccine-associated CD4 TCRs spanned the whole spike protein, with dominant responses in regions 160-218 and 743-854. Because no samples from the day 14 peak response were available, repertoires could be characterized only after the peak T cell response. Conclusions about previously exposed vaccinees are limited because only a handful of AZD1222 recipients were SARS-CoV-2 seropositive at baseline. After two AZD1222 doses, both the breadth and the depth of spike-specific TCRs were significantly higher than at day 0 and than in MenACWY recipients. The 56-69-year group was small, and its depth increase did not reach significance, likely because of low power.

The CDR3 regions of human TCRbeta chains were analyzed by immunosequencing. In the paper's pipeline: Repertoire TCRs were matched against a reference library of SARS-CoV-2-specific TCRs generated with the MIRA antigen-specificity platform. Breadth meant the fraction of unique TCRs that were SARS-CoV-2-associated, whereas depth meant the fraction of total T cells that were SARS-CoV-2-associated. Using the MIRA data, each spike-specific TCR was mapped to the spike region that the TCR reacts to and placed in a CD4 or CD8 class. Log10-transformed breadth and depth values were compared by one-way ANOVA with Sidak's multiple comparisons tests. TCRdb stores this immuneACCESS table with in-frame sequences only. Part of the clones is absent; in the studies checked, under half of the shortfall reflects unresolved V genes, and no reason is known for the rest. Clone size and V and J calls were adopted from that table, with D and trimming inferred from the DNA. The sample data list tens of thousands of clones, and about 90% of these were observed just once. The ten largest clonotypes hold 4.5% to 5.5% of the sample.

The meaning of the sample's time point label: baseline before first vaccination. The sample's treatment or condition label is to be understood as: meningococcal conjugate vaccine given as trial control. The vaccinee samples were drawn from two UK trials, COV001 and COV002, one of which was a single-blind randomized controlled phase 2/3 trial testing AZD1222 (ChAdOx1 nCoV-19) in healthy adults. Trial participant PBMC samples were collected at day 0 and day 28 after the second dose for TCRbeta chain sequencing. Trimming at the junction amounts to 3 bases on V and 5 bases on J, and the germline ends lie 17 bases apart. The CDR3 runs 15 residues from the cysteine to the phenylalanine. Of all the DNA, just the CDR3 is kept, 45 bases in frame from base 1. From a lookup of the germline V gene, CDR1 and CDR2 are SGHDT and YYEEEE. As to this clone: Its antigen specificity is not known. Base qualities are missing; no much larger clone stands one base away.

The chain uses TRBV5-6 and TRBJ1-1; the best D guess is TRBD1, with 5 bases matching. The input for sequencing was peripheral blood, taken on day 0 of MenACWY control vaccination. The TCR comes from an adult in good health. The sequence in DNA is TGTGCCAGCAGCTGGGGGACGAGGGGTCGGACTGAAGCTTTCTTT. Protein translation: CASSWGTRGRTEAFF.